This T cell receptor beta chain came from a study of blood T cells in healthy people across ages. The study, taken as a whole, reports: More naive CD4+ cells and higher diversity marked long-lived donors relative to aged donors.

This clonotype has just a few counts. The antigen is undetermined. The use of a sample-barcoded 5' primer and a J-beta primer mix characterized a second PCR of roughly 7 to 11 cycles. TCRdb analysed the 5' RACE reads with MiXCR anew, one entry per CDR3 protein. The top ten clones hold 8.7% of a sample with about 540,000 distinct CDR3 sequences, under 30% of them seen once. Germline values: CDR1 LGHDT, CDR2 YNNKEL (reference sequence). The V end was cut by 1 base, the J end by 4 bases, with 10 bases between. This CDR3 comprises 14 residues. The same specimen was also included in a second study, on T cells of mothers and their children.

Source material: blood. The chain uses TRBV3-1 and TRBJ1-2; unclear D gene. The clonotype was recovered from a boy between 10 and 17 years old in good health. CDR3 bases: TGTGCCAGCAGCCAAGGGAGGGCGATCTATGGCTACACCTTC. Amino acids: CASSQGRAIYGYTF.